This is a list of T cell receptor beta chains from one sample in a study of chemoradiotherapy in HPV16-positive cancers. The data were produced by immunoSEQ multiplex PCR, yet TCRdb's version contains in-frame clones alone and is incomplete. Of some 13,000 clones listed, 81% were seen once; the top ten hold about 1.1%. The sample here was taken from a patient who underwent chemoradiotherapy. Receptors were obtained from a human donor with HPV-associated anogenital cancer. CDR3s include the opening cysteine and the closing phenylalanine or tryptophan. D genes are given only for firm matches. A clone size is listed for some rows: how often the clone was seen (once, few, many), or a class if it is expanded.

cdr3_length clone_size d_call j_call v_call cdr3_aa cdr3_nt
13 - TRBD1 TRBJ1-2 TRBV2 CASSESGGAGYTF TGTGCCAGCAGTGAATCAGGGGGTGCGGGCTACACCTTC
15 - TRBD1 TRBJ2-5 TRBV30 CAWSPGQGTGETQYF TGTGCCTGGAGTCCCGGACAGGGGACGGGGGAGACCCAGTACTTC
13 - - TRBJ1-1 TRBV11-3 CASSSMTGAEAFF TGTGCCAGCAGTTCAATGACAGGAGCTGAAGCTTTCTTT
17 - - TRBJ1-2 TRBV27 CASSTTKPEGSVDGYTF TGTGCCAGCAGTACCACAAAACCCGAGGGAAGCGTGGATGGCTACACCTTC
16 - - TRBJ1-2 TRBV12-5 CASGWDLQVGTYGYTF TGTGCTAGTGGTTGGGATCTACAAGTAGGGACCTATGGCTACACCTTC
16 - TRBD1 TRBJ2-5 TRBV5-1 CASGRQGPGVQETQYF TGCGCCAGCGGACGACAGGGGCCGGGGGTCCAAGAGACCCAGTACTTC
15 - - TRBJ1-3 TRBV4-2 CASSQFSGVGNTIYF TGTGCCAGCAGCCAATTCTCAGGGGTTGGAAACACCATATATTTT
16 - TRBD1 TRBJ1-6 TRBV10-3 CAISESQGGYNSPLHF TGTGCCATCAGTGAGTCGCAGGGGGGGTATAATTCACCCCTCCACTTT
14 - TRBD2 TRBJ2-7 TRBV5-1 CASSGLGAAYEQYF TGCGCCAGCAGCGGACTAGGGGCAGCCTACGAGCAGTACTTC
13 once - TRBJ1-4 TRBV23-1 CASNTRTDEKLFF TGCGCCAGCAACACTAGGACAGATGAAAAACTGTTTTTT
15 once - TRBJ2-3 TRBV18 CASSPGRGITDTQYF TGTGCCAGCTCACCCGGCCGGGGGATAACAGATACGCAGTATTTT
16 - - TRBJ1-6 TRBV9 CASTRGGSALNSPLHF TGTGCCAGCACCCGGGGGGGGTCCGCTCTAAATTCACCCCTCCACTTT
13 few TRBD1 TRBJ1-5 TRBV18 CASRQGINQPQHF TGTGCCAGTAGACAGGGGATCAATCAGCCCCAGCATTTT
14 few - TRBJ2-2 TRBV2 CASRPGLNTGELFF TGTGCCAGCAGGCCGGGACTGAACACCGGGGAGCTGTTTTTT
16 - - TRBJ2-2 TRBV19 CASSGVRRTTTGELFF TGTGCCAGTAGTGGGGTTCGGAGGACAACCACCGGGGAGCTGTTTTTT
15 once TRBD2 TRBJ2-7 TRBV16 CASSYGTSGSYEQYF TGTGCCAGCAGTTACGGGACTAGCGGATCCTACGAGCAGTACTTC
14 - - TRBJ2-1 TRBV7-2 CASSSPGLYNEQFF TGTGCCAGCAGCAGCCCGGGACTGTACAATGAGCAGTTCTTC
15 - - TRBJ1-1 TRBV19 CASSNHPRGNTEAFF TGTGCCAGTAGTAACCACCCTAGAGGGAACACTGAAGCTTTCTTT
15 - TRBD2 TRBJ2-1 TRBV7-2 CASSFPSGGTDEQFF TGTGCCAGCAGCTTCCCTAGCGGGGGCACGGATGAGCAGTTCTTC
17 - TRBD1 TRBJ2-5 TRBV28 CASSFFPGTGAQETQYF TGTGCCAGCAGTTTCTTTCCCGGGACAGGGGCCCAGGAGACCCAGTACTTC